Below, one T cell receptor (beta chain) is given with its context. This sample is part of a study of blood T cell repertoires in COVID-19. Study-level information: Samples taken during acute and convalescent COVID-19 were collected in the United States, Italy and Spain. The cDNA or gDNA used as material had been derived from T cells, B-cell-depleted T cells, or PBMCs.

As handled by the study authors: Counts of nucleated cells, estimated from reference gene primer amplification, were obtained. The method was immunoSEQ multiplex PCR; TCRdb's version includes in-frame clones alone and lacks a portion of them. V and J calls and clone size come straight from that table; D and trimming were deduced from the DNA. Of around 60,000 clones listed, around nine tenths are singletons. This CDR3 spans 14 amino acids. The J segment lost 4 bases and the V segment lost 5 bases, leaving 6 bases of the junction unmatched. Germline-derived CDR1 and CDR2 are SGHTA and FQGNSA. The clonotype originates from a man between 65 and 85 years old with acute or convalescent COVID-19. Sequenced sample: peripheral blood. This chain links TRBV7-2 with TRBJ1-2, with TRBD1 matching over 8 bases. For the CDR3, the DNA is TGTGCCAGCAGCGGACAGGGACGTGGCTATGGCTACACCTTC. Translated: CASSGQGRGYGYTF.